This T cell receptor beta chain was recovered during a study of read filtering for tumor transcriptome and immune sequencing. The CDR3 spans 15 residues. Per the germline V gene, CDR1 is SGHTA and CDR2 is FQGNSA. The ends were cut back, 4 bases at V and 5 bases at J, with 15 bases in the middle. This library used 300 to 450 ng RNA and molecular barcoded adaptors spanning alpha/delta and beta/gamma chains. TCRdb passed the reads through MiXCR, listing each CDR3 protein once. The table has some 19,000 distinct CDR3 sequences, approximately 24% seen once. Remarks on this clonotype: The target antigen is unknown.

Study-wide points: Without single-read clonotypes, shared clonotype proportions correlated more between IR-seq and RNA-seq.

This sequence originates from a donor at least 40 years old with multiple myeloma. Sequenced input: a population of CD138-negative cells sorted from bone marrow. V usage is TRBV7-2 and J usage is TRBJ1-5, with D tentatively TRBD1 (5 bases). CDR3 protein: CASSSGAFRDQPQHF. The CDR3 DNA reads as TGTGCCAGCAGCTCTGGGGCATTTAGGGATCAGCCCCAGCATTTT. The whole variable domain, remainder taken from reference TRBV7-2 and TRBJ1-5, is GAGVSQSPSNKVTEKGKDVELRCDPISGHTALYWYRQSLGQGLEFLIYFQGNSAPDKSGLPSDRFSAERTGGSVSTLTIQRTQQEDSAVYLCASSSGAFRDQPQHFGDGTRLSIL.